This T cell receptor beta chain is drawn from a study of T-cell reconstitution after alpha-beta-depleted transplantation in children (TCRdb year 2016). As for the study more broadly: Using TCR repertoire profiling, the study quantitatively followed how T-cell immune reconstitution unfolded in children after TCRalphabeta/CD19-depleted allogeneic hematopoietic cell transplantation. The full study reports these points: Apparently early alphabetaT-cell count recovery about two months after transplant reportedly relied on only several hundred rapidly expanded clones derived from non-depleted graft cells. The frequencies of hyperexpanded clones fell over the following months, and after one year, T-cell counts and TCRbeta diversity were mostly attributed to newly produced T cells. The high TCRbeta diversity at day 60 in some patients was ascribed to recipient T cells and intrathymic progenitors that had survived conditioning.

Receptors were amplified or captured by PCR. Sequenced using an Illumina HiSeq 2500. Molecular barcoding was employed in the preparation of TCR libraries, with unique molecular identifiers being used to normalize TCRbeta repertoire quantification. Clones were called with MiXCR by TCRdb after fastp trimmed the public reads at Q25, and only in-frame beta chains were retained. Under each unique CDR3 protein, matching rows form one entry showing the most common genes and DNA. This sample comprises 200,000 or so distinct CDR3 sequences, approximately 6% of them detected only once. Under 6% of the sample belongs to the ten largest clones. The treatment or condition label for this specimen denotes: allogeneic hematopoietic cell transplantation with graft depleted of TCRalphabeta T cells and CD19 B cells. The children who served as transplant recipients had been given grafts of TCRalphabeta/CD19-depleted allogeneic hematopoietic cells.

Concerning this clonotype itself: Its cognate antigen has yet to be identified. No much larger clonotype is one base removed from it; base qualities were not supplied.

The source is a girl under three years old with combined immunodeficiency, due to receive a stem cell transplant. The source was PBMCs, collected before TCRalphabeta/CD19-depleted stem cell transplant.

The DNA sequence is given as TGTGCCAGCAGTTTCGGCCAGGGGAGCTACTTAGATGAAAAACTGTTTTTT. Translated, this gives CASSFGQGSYLDEKLFF. This chain joins TRBV28 to TRBJ1-4; 6 matching bases give a weak D call of TRBD1. The germline V gene yields MDHEN for CDR1 and SYDVKM for CDR2. Measured from the cysteine to the phenylalanine, the CDR3 is 17 residues long. Of all the DNA, just the CDR3 is kept, 51 bases in frame from base 1. Trimming costs V 3 bases and J 6 bases, and their ends lie 20 bases apart. Joined to the reference TRBV28 and TRBJ1-4 proteins, this CDR3 gives the full variable domain: DVKVTQSSRYLVKRTGEKVFLECVQDMDHENMFWYRQDPGLGLRLIYFSYDVKMKEKGDIPEGYSVSREKKERFSLILESASTNQTSMYLCASSFGQGSYLDEKLFFGSGTQLSVL.